The 22 T cell receptor beta chains presented below share a single source sample, sequenced in a study of CXCR3-negative and CXCR3-positive naive CD8 T cells. The libraries of TRB cDNA were constructed through 5' RACE using UMI labels. One entry per CDR3 protein, without DNA, is what TCRdb gives after re-calling the 5' RACE reads. This repertoire includes 90,000 to 95,000 distinct CDR3 sequences. The specimen sequenced was naive CXCR3- CD8+ T cells from blood. Subset meaning: CD45RO-CCR7+CD27+CD95- naive CD8+ T cells lacking CXCR3 (TNR3-). These receptor sequences come from a human donor in good health. Some clones in this sample may be carry-over from other donors' samples.

The chain couples TRBV29-1 to TRBJ1-2; TCRdb gives TRBD1 as the D gene, but with no DNA this cannot be confirmed. The CDR3 is 13 amino acids. CDR1 SQVTM and CDR2 ANQGSEA come from the germline V gene. The CDR3 sequence: CSVETGQNYGYTF.

V and J are TRBV28 and TRBJ1-3. The CDR3 is 15 amino acids. Germline loops: CDR1 MDHEN, CDR2 SYDVKM. CDR3 sequence reads: CASGSRVNSGNTIYF.

The J gene is TRBJ2-5, the V gene TRBV7-9. CDR1 and CDR2 (germline): SEHNR, FQNEAQ (reference sequence). This CDR3 region has 14 residues. The chain's CDR3 is CASSRSGAKETQYF. Drawing the rest from reference TRBV7-9 and TRBJ2-5, the complete variable domain is DTGVSQNPRHKITKRGQNVTFRCDPISEHNRLYWYRQTLGQGPEFLTYFQNEAQLEKSRLLSDRFSAERPKGSFSTLEIQRTEQGDSAMYLCASSRSGAKETQYFGPGTRLLVL.

This CDR3 is CASSLDFSPYNEQFF. The chain has TRBV7-9 and TRBJ2-1; TCRdb proposes TRBD2, but this gene call is untestable without DNA. This CDR3 contains 15 residues. CDR1 and CDR2 (germline): SEHNR, FQNEAQ (reference sequence).

V gene TRBV11-2 combines with J gene TRBJ2-2; TCRdb proposes TRBD1, but this gene call is untestable without DNA. This CDR3 spans 19 amino acids. The germline V gene encodes CDR1 SGHAT and CDR2 FQNNGV. The CDR3 is CASSEGGASGRENTGELFF. The full variable domain, rest sourced from reference TRBV11-2 and TRBJ2-2, is EAGVAQSPRYKIIEKRQSVAFWCNPISGHATLYWYQQILGQGPKLLIQFQNNGVVDDSQLPKDRFSAERLKGVDSTLKIQPAKLEDSAVYLCASSEGGASGRENTGELFFGEGSRLTVL.

The V call is TRBV6-5, the J call TRBJ1-2. Per germline, CDR1 MNHEY and CDR2 SVGAGI. The CDR3 spans 13 residues. CDR3 residues: CASSQPTGISYTF.

The rearrangement joins TRBV6-2 or TRBV6-3 to TRBJ2-1. This CDR3 is built from 12 residues. The V gene's germline CDR1 is MNHEY and CDR2 SVGEGT. CDR3 sequence reads: CASREGYHEQFF.

The chain is built from TRBV24-1 and TRBJ2-1; TCRdb reports TRBD1, a call that lacks DNA to check it against. This CDR3 has 13 residues. CDR1 is KGHDR and CDR2 is SFDVKD in the germline V gene. CDR3 sequence: CATRGQGGNEQFF.

The rearrangement uses TRBV4-3 and TRBJ1-2; TCRdb calls TRBD1, which cannot be checked without DNA. The CDR3 extends over 14 amino acids. The germline gives CDR1 LGHNA, CDR2 YSLEER. This chain's CDR3 is CASSHNRENYGYTF.

V is TRBV5-5 and J is TRBJ2-5; TCRdb proposes TRBD1, but this gene call is untestable without DNA. Germline CDR1 and CDR2: SGHKS and YYEKEE (reference sequence). The CDR3 contains 15 residues. The CDR3 is CASSPRQGFGETQYF.

The chain has TRBV12-3 or TRBV12-4 and TRBJ2-1; TCRdb lists TRBD2, though no DNA is available to test this call. This CDR3 has 15 amino acids. This CDR3 is CASSFRRGGYNEQFF.

V is TRBV5-1 and J is TRBJ1-2. Germline V gene sequence: CDR1 SGHRS, CDR2 YFSETQ. The CDR3 sequence is 13 residues long. CDR3 in amino acids: CASSFPAGYGYTF.

The J gene is TRBJ1-4, the V gene TRBV20-1; TCRdb calls TRBD1, which cannot be checked without DNA. Germline V gene sequence: CDR1 DFQATT, CDR2 SNEGSKA (reference sequence). The CDR3 length is 15 residues. This CDR3 is CSARDGFPGDEKLFF.

This chain connects TRBV21-1 to TRBJ1-1; TCRdb names TRBD1, which stays unverified in the absence of DNA. TRBV21-1 is an annotated pseudogene. The CDR3 covers 15 residues. The CDR3 reads CPSSHSGRMNTEAFF.

The rearrangement links TRBV7-6 to TRBJ2-1; TCRdb's assignment of TRBD2 cannot be checked, as there is no DNA. Germline CDR1 reads SGHVS; CDR2 reads FNYEAQ. The CDR3 has 15 amino acids. The CDR3 region is CASSLGAGLANEQFF.

The chain uses TRBV5-1 and TRBJ2-7; TCRdb returns TRBD1, unconfirmable since there is no DNA. Germline loops: CDR1 SGHRS, CDR2 YFSETQ. CDR3 length: 15 residues. The CDR3 spells CASSLVGGNPYEQYF.

The chain has TRBV7-6 and TRBJ2-1. The germline CDR1 and CDR2 sequences are SGHVS and FNYEAQ. This CDR3 contains 16 residues. The CDR3 loop is CASSRYGGRSYNEQFF.

The chain recombines TRBV11-1 with TRBJ2-7; there is no DNA to check the TCRdb D call of TRBD2. Per the germline V gene, CDR1 is SGHAT and CDR2 is FQDESV (reference sequence). This CDR3 is built from 16 residues. CDR3 residues: CASSMYRDYLTYEQYF.

This chain uses TRBV27 with TRBJ2-3; the TRBD2 assignment by TCRdb is unverifiable without DNA. The CDR3 has 16 residues. From germline, CDR1 is MNHEY and CDR2 SMNVEV (reference sequence). CDR3 loop: CASSAGLAPRTDTQYF.

The chain's CDR3 is CASSDSGSSYNEQFF. This chain connects TRBV5-1 to TRBJ2-1. The length of the CDR3 is 15 residues. The germline V gene encodes CDR1 SGHRS and CDR2 YFSETQ.

CDR3 amino acids: CSVELGTRYNEQFF. This sequence joins TRBV29-1 and TRBJ2-1; absent DNA, TCRdb's TRBD1 call cannot be checked. Germline V gene data show CDR1 as SQVTM and CDR2 as ANQGSEA. There are 14 residues in the CDR3.

V and J are TRBV24-1 and TRBJ2-1; TCRdb outputs TRBD1, but without DNA this stays unchecked. This CDR3 contains 15 residues. The V gene's germline CDR1 is KGHDR and CDR2 SFDVKD. CDR3 residues: CATSDRAVSYNEQFF.